This entry lists 31 T cell receptor beta chains sequenced from one sample in a study of control samples from healthy donors and cancer patients. Only in-frame clones appear in the TCRdb table, and some are missing; sequencing was by immunoSEQ multiplex PCR. Here the sample spans 100,000 to 150,000 clones, roughly 90% being singletons. The source material was blood. These receptors originate from a man aged 50-60 years in good health.

The chain combines TRBV5-1 with TRBJ1-5; 8 bases map to TRBD1. Germline V lookup: CDR1 SGHRS, CDR2 YFSETQ. Losses at the gene ends were 0 bases for V and 4 bases for J; bases not matched to a gene: 0. The CDR3 contains 14 residues. CDR3 DNA sequence: TGCGCCAGCAGCTTGGGGGACAGGAATCAGCCCCAGCATTTT. Amino acids: CASSLGDRNQPQHF.

The chain has TRBV28 and TRBJ2-7; D tentatively reads TRBD1 or TRBD2 (5 bases each). Germline V CDR1 and CDR2: MDHEN, SYDVKM. The CDR3 totals 13 residues. Trimming left V 7 bases short and J 4 bases short, with 14 bases between. The CDR3 bases are TGTGCCAGCATCGGTACGGGGCCTTACGAGCAGTACTTC. Amino acids: CASIGTGPYEQYF.

This clone was observed a single time. This chain connects TRBV7-2 to TRBJ2-2; D possibly uses TRBD1 or TRBD2 (5 bases each). V was pared by 5 bases and J by 0 bases, with 16 bases between. The CDR3 consists of 17 residues. Germline V gene data show CDR1 as SGHTA and CDR2 as FQGNSA. The CDR3 sequence: CASSISRGKSNTGELFF. The CDR3 coding sequence is TGTGCCAGCAGCATTTCGAGGGGAAAGTCGAACACCGGGGAGCTGTTTTTT.

The J gene is TRBJ2-3, the V gene TRBV9; D tentatively reads TRBD1 or TRBD2 (5 bases each). Germline V gene data show CDR1 as SGDLS and CDR2 as YYNGEE. V was shortened by 0 bases and J by 2 bases, with 13 bases between the two germline ends. The CDR3 consists of 16 residues. CDR3 nucleotides: TGTGCCAGCAGCGTAGTGTATGGGGGTCTCACAGATACGCAGTATTTT. Residues: CASSVVYGGLTDTQYF. Looking up the rest from reference TRBV9 and TRBJ2-3 gives the full variable domain: DSGVTQTPKHLITATGQRVTLRCSPRSGDLSVYWYQQSLDQGLQFLIQYYNGEERAKGNILERFSAQQFPDLHSELNLSSLELGDSALYFCASSVVYGGLTDTQYFGPGTRLTVL.

J is TRBJ1-1 and V is TRBV13, with TRBD1 identical over 9 bases. The germline CDR1 and CDR2 sequences are PRHDT and FYEKMQ (reference sequence). The CDR3 has 15 amino acids. V lost 5 bases to trimming and J lost 12 bases; unmatched junction nucleotides: 16. The CDR3 region has the DNA TGTGCCAGCAGCCCAGGGACAGGGATTTACCCTGGGCCTTTCTTT. It is translated as CASSPGTGIYPGPFF.

The chain employs TRBV30 and TRBJ2-3; tentative D call: TRBD1 (5 bases). The CDR3 covers 13 residues. The germline V gene encodes CDR1 GTSNPN and CDR2 SVGIG (reference sequence). V lost 2 bases and J 6 bases, leaving 12 bases between the germline ends. The CDR3 reads CAWSTGGVDTQYF. CDR3 DNA sequence: TGTGCCTGGAGTACAGGCGGAGTGGATACGCAGTATTTT.

This clone is a singleton in its sample. The chain combines TRBV9 with TRBJ2-2; D gene uncertain. The CDR3 is 12 residues long. Trimming took 7 bases from V and 6 from J, leaving 10 bases between them. The germline V gene encodes CDR1 SGDLS and CDR2 YYNGEE. CDR3 sequence: CASEGAAGELFF. The CDR3 region has the DNA TGTGCCAGCGAAGGAGCAGCCGGGGAGCTGTTTTTT. The full variable domain, in which reference TRBV9 and TRBJ2-2 provide the parts outside the CDR3, is DSGVTQTPKHLITATGQRVTLRCSPRSGDLSVYWYQQSLDQGLQFLIQYYNGEERAKGNILERFSAQQFPDLHSELNLSSLELGDSALYFCASEGAAGELFFGEGSRLTVL.

The count of this clone is one. The rearrangement links TRBV28 to TRBJ1-1; D uncertain. The CDR3 extends over 13 amino acids. The V and J ends lost 11 bases and 2 bases respectively, with 15 bases between them. Germline lookup yields CDR1 MDHEN and CDR2 SYDVKM. The DNA of the CDR3 is TGTGCCGCCATCGGAACCATAAACACTGAAGCTTTCTTT. Encoded protein: CAAIGTINTEAFF.

V usage is TRBV4-1 and J usage is TRBJ1-5; the match to TRBD1 covers 7 bases. This CDR3 comprises 15 residues. V lost 3 bases and J lost 3; bases outside the gene matches: 5. The V gene's germline CDR1 is MGHRA and CDR2 YSYEKL. Here the CDR3 DNA reads TGCGCCAGCAGCCATGGGGGACAGTCCAATCAGCCCCAGCATTTT. Translated: CASSHGGQSNQPQHF.

Written as DNA, the CDR3 is TGTGCCAGCAGTTTACAGGGGAACAATTCACCCCTCCACTTT. Translating it yields CASSLQGNNSPLHF. This sequence joins TRBV28 and TRBJ1-6; tentatively, D is TRBD1 (6 bases). This CDR3 spans 14 amino acids. The V gene's germline CDR1 is MDHEN and CDR2 SYDVKM. Trimming stripped 2 bases from V and 7 bases from J, with 9 bases between.

The chain recombines TRBV20-1 with TRBJ2-1; D unresolved. V lost 0 bases, J lost 10 bases, and 7 bases lay in between. This CDR3 region has 11 residues. Germline V lookup: CDR1 DFQATT, CDR2 SNEGSKA (reference sequence). The CDR3 region has the DNA TGCAGTGCTAGAGATGCGAGGGAGCAGTTCTTC. It encodes CSARDAREQFF.

This clone was seen once. The chain combines TRBV13 with TRBJ2-3, with D hard to call. Deletions cut 5 bases from V and 3 bases from J, with 21 bases between. This CDR3 has 17 amino acids. Germline CDR1 and CDR2: PRHDT and FYEKMQ (reference sequence). The CDR3 DNA follows: TGTGCCAGCAGCCCGCAGCCCCCCTCGAAAGATACAGATACGCAGTATTTT. The encoded protein is CASSPQPPSKDTDTQYF.

V gene TRBV12-5 combines with J gene TRBJ1-1; 10 bases are shared with TRBD1. The junction had 18 bases not matched to a gene; V was cut back by 1 base and J by 4 bases. CDR1 is LGHNT, CDR2 FRNRAP, per germline. The CDR3 runs to 20 residues. CDR3 region: CASGLGSKKTGGDGGTEAFF. CDR3 bases: TGTGCTAGTGGTTTGGGATCCAAGAAGACAGGGGGCGATGGTGGCACTGAAGCTTTCTTT.

The chain couples TRBV6-5 to TRBJ2-2, with 7 bases aligning to TRBD1. Unmatched junction bases numbered 5, after V lost 6 bases and J lost 4 bases. The CDR3 covers 14 residues. Germline V gene sequence: CDR1 MNHEY, CDR2 SVGAGI. The CDR3 here is CASRATGSTGELFF. For the CDR3, the DNA is TGTGCCAGCAGGGCGACAGGGAGCACCGGGGAGCTGTTTTTT.

The chain couples TRBV19 to TRBJ1-1; D is undetermined. The V and J ends lost 7 bases and 1 base respectively, with 13 bases between them. The CDR3 totals 14 residues. CDR1 and CDR2 (germline): LNHDA, SQIVND (reference sequence). This CDR3 is CASTLLSGNTEAFF. The CDR3 nucleotides read TGTGCCAGTACCCTACTCAGCGGGAACACTGAAGCTTTCTTT. The full variable domain, rest sourced from reference TRBV19 and TRBJ1-1, is DGGITQSPKYLFRKEGQNVTLSCEQNLNHDAMYWYRQDPGQGLRLIYYSQIVNDFQKGDIAEGYSVSREKKESFPLTVTSAQKNPTAFYLCASTLLSGNTEAFFGQGTRLTVV.

V usage is TRBV6-5 and J usage is TRBJ2-1; TRBD1 matches at 9 bases. This CDR3 comprises 14 residues. The J segment lost 7 bases and the V segment lost 4 bases, leaving 5 bases of the junction unmatched. Germline CDR1 reads MNHEY; CDR2 reads SVGAGI. The CDR3 bases are TGTGCCAGCAGTTCCTACAGGGGGCGGAATGAGCAGTTCTTC. This gives the protein CASSSYRGRNEQFF.

V gene TRBV7-2 combines with J gene TRBJ1-1; D is possibly TRBD1 (5 bases). Between the trimmed V and J ends, which lost 4 bases and 2 bases, there was a span of 8 bases. Germline CDR1 is SGHTA and CDR2 is FQGNSA. The CDR3 loop spans 13 amino acids. CDR3 amino acids: CASSSQGNTEAFF. Here the CDR3 DNA reads TGTGCCAGCAGCTCCCAGGGAAACACTGAAGCTTTCTTT.

This clone was found once. The CDR3 here is CASSMSSGRGPREQFF. As DNA, the CDR3 is TGTGCCAGTAGTATGTCTTCGGGACGGGGCCCCCGGGAGCAGTTCTTC. The chain is built from TRBV19 and TRBJ2-1, with D possibly called TRBD1 or TRBD2 (5 bases each). The CDR3 totals 16 residues. The V gene's germline CDR1 is LNHDA and CDR2 SQIVND (reference sequence). V lost 3 bases to trimming and J lost 10 bases, with 22 bases between them.

This sequence joins TRBV5-1 and TRBJ2-7; TRBD2 might be the D (5 bases). Deletions cut 0 bases from V and 2 bases from J, with 15 bases between. CDR3 length: 16 amino acids. Germline values: CDR1 SGHRS, CDR2 YFSETQ. The CDR3 sequence is CASSLEGSGRTYEQYF. CDR3 nucleotide sequence: TGCGCCAGCAGCTTGGAGGGTTCGGGGAGAACCTACGAGCAGTACTTC.

The chain has TRBV2 and TRBJ1-1; no reliable D call. V lost 5 bases and J 0 bases, leaving 7 bases between the germline ends. The length of the CDR3 is 13 residues. Germline-derived CDR1 and CDR2 are SNHLY and FYNNEI. CDR3 sequence: CASSLEMNTEAFF. Here the CDR3 DNA reads TGTGCCAGCAGTTTAGAAATGAACACTGAAGCTTTCTTT.

The gene calls are TRBV5-1 and TRBJ1-4, with D possibly matching TRBD1 (5 bases). This CDR3 has 16 amino acids. Per the germline V gene, CDR1 is SGHRS and CDR2 is YFSETQ. V gave up 3 bases and J gave up 0 bases, with 12 bases separating them. Here the CDR3 reads CASSSRTTATNEKLFF. CDR3 DNA sequence: TGCGCCAGCAGCTCGCGGACAACCGCAACTAATGAAAAACTGTTTTTT. The whole variable domain, filled in from reference TRBV5-1 and TRBJ1-4, reads KAGVTQTPRYLIKTRGQQVTLSCSPISGHRSVSWYQQTPGQGLQFLFEYFSETQRNKGNFPGRFSGRQFSNSRSEMNVSTLELGDSALYLCASSSRTTATNEKLFFGSGTQLSVL.

V gene TRBV5-1 combines with J gene TRBJ2-5; tentative D call: TRBD1 (7 bases). The germline V gene encodes CDR1 SGHRS and CDR2 YFSETQ. The CDR3 runs 17 residues. V gave up 0 bases and J gave up 3 bases, with 18 bases separating them. CDR3 nucleotide sequence: TGCGCCAGCAGCTTGGGGAGGGGGCCTTTTCTGGAAGAGACCCAGTACTTC. Translated, it gives CASSLGRGPFLEETQYF.

The rearrangement links TRBV18 to TRBJ2-3; 12 positions match TRBD2. V lost 3 bases and J lost 1; bases outside the gene matches: 5. The CDR3 is made up of 17 amino acids. Germline V gives CDR1 KGHSH, CDR2 LQKENI. The CDR3 loop reads CASSPPTSGGRTDTQYF. The CDR3 DNA sequence: TGTGCCAGCTCACCCCCAACTAGCGGGGGGCGCACAGATACGCAGTATTTT.

The rearrangement uses TRBV4-2 and TRBJ2-7; no firm D call. Per the germline V gene, CDR1 is LGHNA and CDR2 is YNFKEQ. CDR3 length: 15 residues. Between the trimmed V and J ends, which lost 1 base and 2 bases, there was a span of 12 bases. The CDR3 sequence is CASSQGADETYEQYF. The CDR3 DNA is TGTGCCAGCAGCCAAGGGGCGGACGAAACCTACGAGCAGTACTTC.

The chain carries TRBV7-9 and TRBJ1-1; a possible D gene is TRBD1 (5 bases). V lost 4 bases to trimming and J lost 3 bases, with 15 bases between them. Looked up from germline, CDR1 is SEHNR and CDR2 is FQNEAQ (reference sequence). This CDR3 has 15 residues. CDR3 region: CASSSRAMEYTEAFF. CDR3 nucleotide sequence: TGTGCCAGCAGCTCCAGGGCAATGGAATACACTGAAGCTTTCTTT.

The genes are TRBV6-5 and TRBJ2-7; no definite D call. CDR1 and CDR2 (germline): MNHEY, SVGAGI. The CDR3 has 11 amino acids. The CDR3 DNA reads TGTCCCTTAAGGAGAGGAAACGAGCAGTACTTC. This translates into CPLRRGNEQYF.

The V and J genes are TRBV27 and TRBJ1-5, with a weak D call TRBD1 (6 bases). The CDR3 totals 18 residues. Germline V gene sequence: CDR1 MNHEY, CDR2 SMNVEV (reference sequence). Trimming took off 3 bases at V and 0 bases at J, with 18 bases between the two ends. The CDR3 is CASSFKPGGGGSNQPQHF. Written as DNA, the CDR3 is TGTGCCAGCAGTTTTAAACCTGGGGGGGGCGGTAGCAATCAGCCCCAGCATTTT.

The chain combines TRBV1 with TRBJ2-1; TRBD1 reflects the table's D call only, with no check against the DNA. TRBV1 is annotated as a pseudogene. The CDR3 extends over 15 amino acids. The CDR3 DNA reads TGCACCAGCAGCCTAGACAGGGGGCGGATTAATGAGCAGTTCTTC. Residues: CTSSLDRGRINEQFF.

The chain links TRBV12-5 to TRBJ2-2, with D tentatively TRBD1 (6 bases). Germline V gene data show CDR1 as LGHNT and CDR2 as FRNRAP. The CDR3 length is 16 residues. Trimming cost V 0 bases and J 4 bases, with 12 bases left between them. CDR3 in DNA: TGTGCTAGTGGTTTGGTACCGACCAGGGGCACCGGGGAGCTGTTTTTT. This gives the protein CASGLVPTRGTGELFF. Based on the CDR3 plus reference TRBV12-5 and TRBJ2-2, the full variable domain is DARVTQTPRHKVTEMGQEVTMRCQPILGHNTVFWYRQTMMQGLELLAYFRNRAPLDDSGMPKDRFSAEMPDATLATLKIQPSEPRDSAVYFCASGLVPTRGTGELFFGEGSRLTVL.

This chain connects TRBV9 to TRBJ1-2; 10 bases are shared with TRBD1. V dropped 4 bases and J dropped 3; count of bases not matched to a gene: 6. CDR3 size: 15 residues. Per the germline V gene, CDR1 is SGDLS and CDR2 is YYNGEE. This chain's CDR3 is CASSLGQGYDYGYTF. The CDR3 bases are TGTGCCAGCAGCTTGGGACAGGGGTATGACTATGGCTACACCTTC.

The V and J genes are TRBV19 and TRBJ2-7, with D possibly TRBD1 on 5 matching bases. The germline V and J ends were trimmed by 5 bases and 0 bases, with 8 bases remaining between them. The CDR3 spans 13 residues. The germline CDR1 and CDR2 sequences are LNHDA and SQIVND (reference sequence). CDR3 nucleotides: TGTGCCAGTAGTGGGGCAGGCTCCTACGAGCAGTACTTC. Its translation: CASSGAGSYEQYF.